This TCR delta chain emerged from a study of Vδ1+ human thymocytes. Study results and caveats: Thymic TRG and TRD repertoires appeared highly polyclonal. Roughly 22% of thymic delta-chain sequences were Vdelta2, with few Vdelta3, unlike blood Vdelta1+ controls. TRG sequences recurred across donors, whereas TRD sequences stayed essentially private.

The germline V gene has CDR1 TSWWSYY and CDR2 QGS. The CDR3 runs to 25 residues. Trimming took 4 bases from V and 0 from J; bases not matched to a gene: 29. Extracted RNA was reverse transcribed into cDNA. Pooled V-gene forward primers with one constant-region reverse primer generated the CDR3 amplicons by multiplex PCR. TCRdb used CATT to re-call clones from the multiplex PCR reads. Counted here are about 55,000 delta-chain clones, roughly 15% occurring once; the ten biggest clones make up 0.5%. Points on this clone: Its target is unknown.

After alphabeta T cell depletion, CD3+ Vdelta1+ Vdelta2- thymocytes were sorted. This sequence originates from a boy under three years old who had congenital heart surgery. The specimen sequenced was Vdelta1+ gamma-delta thymocytes from the thymus. Subset meaning: FACS-sorted CD3+ TCRalphabeta- TCRVdelta1+ TCRVdelta2- thymocytes. This chain joins TRDV1 and TRDJ1; 13 positions match TRDD3. CDR3: CALGASPRLPPITGGYAVNTDKLIF. CDR3 coding DNA: TGTGCTCTTGGGGCTTCCCCAAGGCTTCCTCCCATCACTGGGGGATACGCGGTCAACACCGATAAACTCATCTTT.